A selection of T cell receptor beta chains follows, all from one sample in a study of blood T cell repertoires in COVID-19. Libraries were prepared by immunoSEQ multiplex PCR; TCRdb keeps only in-frame clonotypes and omits some of them. The sample lists about 140,000 clones; about 82% were seen once. Sequenced material: peripheral blood. The receptor set was obtained from a woman in her fifties or sixties with acute or convalescent COVID-19. Both conserved end residues are part of each CDR3. D genes are given only for firm matches. Part of the rows lack a size; the others show once, few, many or a class for expanded clones.

D gene | clone size | J gene | V gene | CDR3 protein
TRBD2 | . | TRBJ2-2 | TRBV4-3 | CASSQDPAGAGELFF
TRBD1 | . | TRBJ1-2 | TRBV19 | CASSTDRDRGDHTF
. | . | TRBJ1-6 | TRBV11-3 | CASSFGTYNSPLHF
. | . | TRBJ2-4 | TRBV19 | CASSSQGGLAKNIQYF
TRBD2 | . | TRBJ2-5 | TRBV7-2 | CASSPSRGLETQYF
TRBD2 | . | TRBJ2-1 | TRBV19 | CASRWAGTSGVYEQFF
. | . | TRBJ1-1 | TRBV13 | CASSPPAGLGAFF
TRBD1 | . | TRBJ2-7 | TRBV9 | CASSGSGTGYDEQYF
. | . | TRBJ1-5 | TRBV20-1 | CSASLDSGVGQPQHF
TRBD2 | . | TRBJ2-5 | TRBV29-1 | CSVIGRVETQYF
. | . | TRBJ2-5 | TRBV19 | CASSTTRAETQYF
. | . | TRBJ1-2 | TRBV19 | CASTPPGFYGYTF
TRBD2 | once | TRBJ2-1 | TRBV13 | CASSSVGTSGGNEQFF
TRBD1 | . | TRBJ2-7 | TRBV6-5 | CASSYSGQGAYEQYF
. | . | TRBJ2-5 | TRBV15 | CATSRDRGETQYF
. | few | TRBJ2-1 | TRBV19 | CASSIVPNFYNEQFF
TRBD1 | . | TRBJ2-1 | TRBV9 | CASSKGQGIFEQFF
. | . | TRBJ1-1 | TRBV27 | CASSLLARRDTEAFF
. | . | TRBJ2-2 | TRBV27 | CASTGSRNTGELFF
. | few | TRBJ2-5 | TRBV11-3 | CASSRSLTVQGETQYF